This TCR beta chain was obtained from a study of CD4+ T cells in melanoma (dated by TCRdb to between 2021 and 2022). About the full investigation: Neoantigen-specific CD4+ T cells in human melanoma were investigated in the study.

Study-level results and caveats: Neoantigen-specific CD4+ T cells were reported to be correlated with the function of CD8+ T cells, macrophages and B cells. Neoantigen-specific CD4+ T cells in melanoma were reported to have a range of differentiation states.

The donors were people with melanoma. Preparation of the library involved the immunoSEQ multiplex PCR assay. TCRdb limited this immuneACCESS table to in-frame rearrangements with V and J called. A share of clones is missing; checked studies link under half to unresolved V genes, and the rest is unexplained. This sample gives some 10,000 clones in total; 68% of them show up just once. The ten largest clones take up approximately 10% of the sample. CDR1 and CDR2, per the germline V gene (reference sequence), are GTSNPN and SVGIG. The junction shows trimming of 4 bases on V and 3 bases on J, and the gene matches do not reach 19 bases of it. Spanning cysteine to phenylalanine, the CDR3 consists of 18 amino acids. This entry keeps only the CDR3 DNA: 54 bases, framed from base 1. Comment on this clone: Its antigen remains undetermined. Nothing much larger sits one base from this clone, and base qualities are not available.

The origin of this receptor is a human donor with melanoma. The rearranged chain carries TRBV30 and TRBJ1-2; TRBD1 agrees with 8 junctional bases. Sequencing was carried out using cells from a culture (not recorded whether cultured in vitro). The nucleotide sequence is TGTGCCTGGAACGTACGTATTACCGAAGACAGGGGTCACTATGGCTACACCTTC. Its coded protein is CAWNVRITEDRGHYGYTF. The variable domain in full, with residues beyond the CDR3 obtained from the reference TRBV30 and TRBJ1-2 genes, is SQTIHQWPATLVQPVGSPLSLECTVEGTSNPNLYWYRQAAGRGLQLLFYSVGIGQISSEVPQNLSASRPQDRQFILSSKKLLLSDSGFYLCAWNVRITEDRGHYGYTFGSGTRLTVV.